The 8 T cell receptor beta chains below all came from one sample that was sequenced in a study of blood T cell repertoires in COVID-19. The method was immunoSEQ multiplex PCR; TCRdb's version includes in-frame clones alone and lacks a portion of them. The data show some 150,000 clones, roughly four fifths seen once. The source material was peripheral blood. The receptors shown here come from a woman aged 50 to 65 with active or convalescent COVID-19.

The chain couples TRBV5-6 to TRBJ1-6, with 9 bases that match TRBD1. The junction had 5 bases not matched to a gene; V was cut back by 3 bases and J by 7 bases. CDR1 and CDR2 from the germline V gene are SGHDT and YYEEEE. This CDR3 contains 15 residues. The CDR3: CASSWGTGSNSPLHF. CDR3 nucleotides: TGTGCCAGCAGCTGGGGGACAGGGAGCAATTCACCCCTCCACTTT.

This rearrangement joins TRBV7-3 to TRBJ2-5; TRBD2 agrees at 9 bases. The length of the CDR3 is 14 residues. Per the germline V gene, CDR1 is SGHTA and CDR2 is FQGTGA. The V segment lost 2 bases and the J segment 5 bases; nucleotides outside the gene matches: 3. Written as DNA, the CDR3 is TGTGCCAGCAGCTTAGCGGGGGGGGCGGAGACCCAGTACTTC. Encoded protein: CASSLAGGAETQYF.

The chain links TRBV6-5 to TRBJ1-1; D possibly corresponds to TRBD1 (6 bases). V dropped 6 bases and J dropped 5 bases, with 16 bases sitting between them. The CDR3 is 14 residues long. Germline values: CDR1 MNHEY, CDR2 SVGAGI. CDR3 coding DNA: TGTGCCAGCAGCCTACAGGGAACTCGGACTGAAGCTTTCTTT. It specifies CASSLQGTRTEAFF.

This rearrangement joins TRBV28 to TRBJ2-7, with 7 bases aligning to TRBD2. CDR1 and CDR2 from the germline V gene are MDHEN and SYDVKM. The length of the CDR3 is 15 residues. Trimming removed 5 bases from V and 6 bases from J; junction bases left unmatched: 13. CDR3 in amino acids: CASSPPHSGGAEQYF. The DNA for the CDR3 is TGTGCCAGCAGTCCCCCCCATTCGGGGGGTGCCGAGCAGTACTTC.

The chain joins TRBV21-1 to TRBJ1-1; the table assigns TRBD1, which was not confirmed against the DNA. TRBV21-1 is listed as a pseudogene. The CDR3 has 17 amino acids. In nucleotides, the CDR3 is TGTGCCAGCAGCAAAGAGTTACGACAGGGGAATAACACTGAAGCTTTCTTT. This gives the protein CASSKELRQGNNTEAFF.

V gene TRBV4-2 combines with J gene TRBJ2-2; D gene unclear. This CDR3 is 13 amino acids long. Trimming took off 0 bases at V and 6 bases at J, with 5 bases between the two ends. Germline V gene lookup returns CDR1 LGHNA and CDR2 YNFKEQ. The CDR3 DNA reads TGTGCCAGCAGCCAAGATCTCGCCGGGGAGCTGTTTTTT. Amino acids: CASSQDLAGELFF.

V gene TRBV7-2 combines with J gene TRBJ2-2; D gene unclear. The CDR3 has 15 amino acids. Germline V lookup: CDR1 SGHTA, CDR2 FQGNSA. The V end was cut by 1 base, the J end by 4 bases, with 10 bases between. CDR3 residues: CASSLESIATGELFF. DNA of the CDR3: TGTGCCAGCAGCTTAGAGTCTATAGCCACCGGGGAGCTGTTTTTT.

There are a few counts of this clone. The chain joins TRBV7-9 to TRBJ1-2; weak D call: TRBD1 (5 bases). Germline V CDR1 and CDR2: SEHNR, FQNEAQ (reference sequence). The CDR3 consists of 13 residues. Trimming took off 5 bases at V and 7 bases at J, with 14 bases between the two ends. CDR3 DNA: TGTGCCAGCAGCCCCGGTGGGGCAGGTGGCTACACCTTC. Translating gives CASSPGGAGGYTF.